This T cell receptor beta chain was observed in a study of cytotoxic CD8 clonotypes in ibrutinib-treated CLL. Produced via immunoSEQ multiplex PCR; TCRdb's table is partial and in-frame only. The data hold about 140,000 clones, with 85% to 95% observed a single time. Germline assignment: CDR1 SGHVS and CDR2 FQNEAQ. V lost 1 base and J 2 bases, leaving 13 bases between the germline ends. This CDR3 has 16 residues. The chain uses TRBV7-8 and TRBJ2-3; D unresolved. The clonotype comes from a human donor with chronic lymphocytic leukemia. The input for sequencing was PBMCs, taken after 12 months of ibrutinib treatment. The DNA for the CDR3 is TGTGCCAGCAGCTTAGAAAGGCTATGGGCCACAGATACGCAGTATTTT. Its protein product is CASSLERLWATDTQYF.